This T cell receptor (beta chain) was captured in a study of blood T cells in healthy people across ages. CDR1 is DFQATT and CDR2 is SNEGSKA in the germline V gene (reference sequence). The V segment lost 3 bases and the J segment 0 bases; nucleotides outside the gene matches: 7. This CDR3 is 16 amino acids long. Isolation yielded PBMCs, at least 7 million per sample, in every case. With a J-beta primer mix and a sample-barcoded 5' primer, a second PCR ran 7 to 11 cycles. TCRdb independently ran MiXCR on the 5' RACE reads; one entry per CDR3 protein. The table lists about 1,400,000 distinct CDR3 sequences, roughly 60% of them singletons.

The clonotype was recovered from a man between 18 and 29 years old in good health. The sequencing input was blood. The chain combines TRBV20-1 with TRBJ1-4, with 7 bases lining up with TRBD1. In DNA, the CDR3 is TGCAGTGCTAGCCAGACAGGGTACGCAACTAATGAAAAACTGTTTTTT. The encoded protein is CSASQTGYATNEKLFF.